The 5 T cell receptor beta chains below come from one sample, sequenced in a study of control samples from healthy donors and cancer patients. The assay was immunoSEQ multiplex PCR, and TCRdb's table has in-frame clones only and misses some. Among 130,000 to 150,000 clones listed, around 92% were seen once. Sequencing was done on a sample of blood. The source is a man under 40 in good health.

The chain joins TRBV12-3 or TRBV12-4 to TRBJ2-2, with D perhaps TRBD2 (6 bases). This CDR3 has 13 residues. Trimming removed 11 bases from V and 3 bases from J, with 13 bases in between. CDR3 sequence reads: CALRRGYTGELFF. The CDR3 nucleotides are TGTGCCCTCAGGAGGGGTTACACCGGGGAGCTGTTTTTT.

The rearrangement links TRBV24-1 to TRBJ1-4; D is possibly TRBD1 (6 bases). The CDR3 consists of 15 residues. The V end lost 5 bases, the J end lost 7 bases, and 16 bases lay between the germline ends. Looked up from germline, CDR1 is KGHDR and CDR2 is SFDVKD. The CDR3 spells CATSVGTLEGEKLFF. The CDR3 nucleotides read TGTGCCACCAGTGTCGGGACACTAGAGGGTGAAAAACTGTTTTTT.

The CDR3 coding sequence is TGTGCCAGCAGCCAAGATTGGACAGGGCATGGCTACACCTTC. Translation: CASSQDWTGHGYTF. V usage is TRBV3-1 (or the pseudogene TRBV3-2) and J usage is TRBJ1-2; 8 nucleotides match TRBD1. This CDR3 has 14 amino acids. From germline, CDR1 is LGHDT and CDR2 YNNKEL (reference sequence). The V segment lost 0 bases and the J segment 6 bases; nucleotides outside the gene matches: 3.

This chain links TRBV19 with TRBJ1-5; D uncertain. V was pared by 8 bases and J by 4 bases, with 12 bases between. The CDR3 sequence is 13 residues long. The germline gives CDR1 LNHDA, CDR2 SQIVND (reference sequence). The CDR3 spells CASALGWNQPQHF. In DNA form, the CDR3 reads TGTGCCAGTGCTCTCGGGTGGAATCAGCCCCAGCATTTT.

The V and J genes are TRBV7-6 and TRBJ2-1; 9 nucleotides match TRBD1. The V gene end was trimmed by 5 bases and the J gene end by 0 bases; junction bases not matched to a gene: 20. This CDR3 has 21 residues. CDR1 and CDR2 from the germline V gene are SGHVS and FNYEAQ. DNA of the CDR3: TGTGCCAGCAGCCTTAGAGGGCGGGGACAGGGTCTAGGTGGCTCCTACAATGAGCAGTTCTTC. This encodes CASSLRGRGQGLGGSYNEQFF.